The 3 T cell receptor beta chains reported below all come from one sample, sequenced in a study of T-cell memory formation after mild COVID-19. One entry per CDR3 protein results from TCRdb running MiXCR on the 5' RACE reads. The sample shows 250,000 to 300,000 distinct CDR3 sequences, roughly 16% of them seen only once. The sequenced sample consisted of PBMCs or a T cell subset sorted from them (not recorded which). These receptors all come from a man between 18 and 35 years old who had mild COVID-19 (a few samples of this study predate the infection). Cell type and time point are not known.

This clonotype was found a few times. This chain joins TRBV12-3 or TRBV12-4 and TRBJ2-2; 12 bases match TRBD1. J gave up 6 bases and V 7 bases, and 6 bases lay outside the gene matches. The CDR3 contains 15 residues. Here the CDR3 reads CASTKGTGGPGELFF. The CDR3 region has the DNA TGTGCCAGCACCAAGGGGACAGGGGGCCCCGGGGAGCTGTTTTTT.

This clonotype appeared a few times. The chain joins TRBV4-1 to TRBJ2-1; 8 bases line up with TRBD2. This CDR3 has 16 residues. After removal of 4 bases from V and 6 bases from J, the junction contained 11 bases not matched to a gene. CDR1 is MGHRA, CDR2 YSYEKL, per germline. CDR3 sequence reads: CASSRIVAGLTNEQFF. DNA of the CDR3: TGCGCCAGCAGCCGGATAGTAGCGGGGTTAACCAATGAGCAGTTCTTC.

This sequence joins TRBV4-1 and TRBJ2-5, with 7 bases that match TRBD1. Germline V CDR1 and CDR2: MGHRA, YSYEKL. V was clipped by 5 bases and J by 2 bases; unmatched bases: 8. The CDR3 runs to 15 residues. This CDR3 reads CASSDINRGQETQYF. The CDR3 nucleotides read TGCGCCAGCAGCGACATTAACAGGGGACAAGAGACCCAGTACTTC.